This TCR beta chain was recorded in a study of cytomegalovirus exposure and HLA in healthy donors. As for the study in general: The Caucasian-associated ancestry cluster contained about four fifths of the roughly 390 genotyped donors.

At the time of sampling, donors were nominally healthy, though unrecorded immune exposures were likely. PCR used 60 Vbeta primers and 13 Jbeta primers. Clones were read by immunoSEQ multiplex PCR, and TCRdb kept only the in-frame ones, dropping some. The repertoire holds some 120,000 clones, with about 83% as singletons. Trimming left V 4 bases short and J 4 bases short, with 13 bases between. This CDR3 contains 13 residues. The V gene's germline CDR1 is GTSNPN and CDR2 SVGIG (reference sequence). This clonotype was sampled from a man aged 25-45 years in good health and CMV-seronegative. The material sequenced was PBMCs. The chain is built from TRBV30 and TRBJ1-1, with a possible D match to TRBD1 (5 bases). CDR3 in DNA: TGTGCCTGGAACCTTTTGGGGGGCACTGAAGCTTTCTTT. It is translated as CAWNLLGGTEAFF.